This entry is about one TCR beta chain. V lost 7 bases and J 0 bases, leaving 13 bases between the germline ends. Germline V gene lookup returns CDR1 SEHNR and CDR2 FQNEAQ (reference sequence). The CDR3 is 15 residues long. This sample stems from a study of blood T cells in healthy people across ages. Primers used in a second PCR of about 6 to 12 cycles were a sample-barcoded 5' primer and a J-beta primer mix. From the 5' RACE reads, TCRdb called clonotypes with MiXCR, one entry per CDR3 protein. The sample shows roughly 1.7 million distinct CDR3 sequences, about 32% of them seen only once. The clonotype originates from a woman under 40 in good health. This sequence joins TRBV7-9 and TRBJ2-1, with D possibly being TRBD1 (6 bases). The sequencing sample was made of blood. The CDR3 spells CASKTGVSSYNEQFF. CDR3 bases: TGTGCCAGCAAGACAGGCGTTAGCTCCTACAATGAGCAGTTCTTC.